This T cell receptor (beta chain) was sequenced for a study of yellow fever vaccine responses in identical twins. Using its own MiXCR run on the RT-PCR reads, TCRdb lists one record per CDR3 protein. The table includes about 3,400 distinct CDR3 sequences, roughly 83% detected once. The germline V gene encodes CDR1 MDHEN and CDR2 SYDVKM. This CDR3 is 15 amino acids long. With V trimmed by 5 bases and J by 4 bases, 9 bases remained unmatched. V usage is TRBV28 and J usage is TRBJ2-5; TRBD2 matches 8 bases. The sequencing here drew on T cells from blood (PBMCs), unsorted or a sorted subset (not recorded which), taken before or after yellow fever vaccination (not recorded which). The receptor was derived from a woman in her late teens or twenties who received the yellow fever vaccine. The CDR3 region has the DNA TGTGCCAGCAGTCCCAGAGCGGGGGACTTAGAGACCCAGTACTTC. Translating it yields CASSPRAGDLETQYF.